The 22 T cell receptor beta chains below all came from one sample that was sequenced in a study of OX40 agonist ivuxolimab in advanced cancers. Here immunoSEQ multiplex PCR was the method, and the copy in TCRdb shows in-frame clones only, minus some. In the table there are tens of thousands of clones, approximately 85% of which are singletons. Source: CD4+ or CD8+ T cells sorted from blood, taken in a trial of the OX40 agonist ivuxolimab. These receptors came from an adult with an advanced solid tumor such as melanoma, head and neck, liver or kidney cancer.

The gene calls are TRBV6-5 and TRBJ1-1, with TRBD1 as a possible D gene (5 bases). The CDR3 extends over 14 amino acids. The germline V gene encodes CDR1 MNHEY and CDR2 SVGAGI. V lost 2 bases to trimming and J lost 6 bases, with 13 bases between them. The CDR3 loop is CASSYIKTVAEAFF. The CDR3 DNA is TGTGCCAGCAGTTACATAAAGACAGTGGCTGAAGCTTTCTTT.

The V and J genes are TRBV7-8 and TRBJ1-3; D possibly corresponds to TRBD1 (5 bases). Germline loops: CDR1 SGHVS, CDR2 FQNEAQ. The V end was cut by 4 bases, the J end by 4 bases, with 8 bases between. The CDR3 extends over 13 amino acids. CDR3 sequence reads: CASSSWTGNTIYF. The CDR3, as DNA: TGTGCCAGCAGCTCCTGGACAGGAAACACCATATATTTT.

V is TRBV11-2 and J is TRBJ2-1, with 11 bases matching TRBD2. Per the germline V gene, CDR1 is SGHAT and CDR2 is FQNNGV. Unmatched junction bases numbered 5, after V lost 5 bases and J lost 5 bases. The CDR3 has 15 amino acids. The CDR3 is CASSKTSGSDNEQFF. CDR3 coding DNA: TGTGCCAGCAGCAAAACTAGCGGGAGTGACAATGAGCAGTTCTTC.

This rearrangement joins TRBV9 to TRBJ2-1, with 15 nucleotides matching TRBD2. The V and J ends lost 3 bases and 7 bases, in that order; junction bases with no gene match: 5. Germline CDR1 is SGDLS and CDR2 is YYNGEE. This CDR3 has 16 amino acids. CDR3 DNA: TGTGCCAGCAGCGGACAAGGGACTAGCGGGAGGAATGAGCAGTTCTTC. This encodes CASSGQGTSGRNEQFF.

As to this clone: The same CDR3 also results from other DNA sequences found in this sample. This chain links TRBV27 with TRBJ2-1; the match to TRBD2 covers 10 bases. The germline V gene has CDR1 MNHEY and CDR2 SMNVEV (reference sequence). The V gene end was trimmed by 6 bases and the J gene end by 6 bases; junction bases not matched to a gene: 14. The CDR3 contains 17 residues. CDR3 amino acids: CASSRLASGSGVNEQFF. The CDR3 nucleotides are TGTGCCAGCAGCCGCCTGGCTAGCGGGAGTGGGGTCAATGAGCAGTTCTTC.

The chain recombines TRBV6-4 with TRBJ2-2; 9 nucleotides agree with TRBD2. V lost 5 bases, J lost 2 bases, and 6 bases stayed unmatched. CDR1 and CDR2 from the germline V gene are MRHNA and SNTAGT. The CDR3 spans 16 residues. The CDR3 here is CASSPSGTYNTGELFF. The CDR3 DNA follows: TGTGCCAGCAGTCCTAGCGGGACATATAACACCGGGGAGCTGTTTTTT.

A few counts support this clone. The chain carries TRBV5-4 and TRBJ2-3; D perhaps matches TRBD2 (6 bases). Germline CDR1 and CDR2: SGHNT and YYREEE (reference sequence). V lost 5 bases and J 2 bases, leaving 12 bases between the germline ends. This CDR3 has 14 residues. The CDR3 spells CASRSSGYTDTQYF. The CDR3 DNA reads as TGTGCCAGCAGAAGTAGCGGTTACACAGATACGCAGTATTTT.

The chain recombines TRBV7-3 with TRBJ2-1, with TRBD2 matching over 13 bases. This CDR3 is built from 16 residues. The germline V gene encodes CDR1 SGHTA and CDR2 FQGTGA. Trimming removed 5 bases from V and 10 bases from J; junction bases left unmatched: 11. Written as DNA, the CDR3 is TGTGCCAGCAGCCCACCTGGGACTAGCGGGATTGGAGAGCAGTTCTTC. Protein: CASSPPGTSGIGEQFF.

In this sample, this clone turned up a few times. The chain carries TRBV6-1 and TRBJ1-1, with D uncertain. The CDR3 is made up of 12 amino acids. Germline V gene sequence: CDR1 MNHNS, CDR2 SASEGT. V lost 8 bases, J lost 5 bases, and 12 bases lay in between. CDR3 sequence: CASAGVVTEAFF. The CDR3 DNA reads TGTGCCAGCGCAGGCGTCGTTACTGAAGCTTTCTTT.

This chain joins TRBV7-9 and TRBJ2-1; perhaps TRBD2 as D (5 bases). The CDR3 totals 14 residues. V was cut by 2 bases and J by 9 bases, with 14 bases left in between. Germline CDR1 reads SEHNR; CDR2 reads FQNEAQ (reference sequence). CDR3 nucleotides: TGTGCCAGCAGCTTACCACGGACTGGCAGTGAGCAGTTCTTC. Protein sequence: CASSLPRTGSEQFF.

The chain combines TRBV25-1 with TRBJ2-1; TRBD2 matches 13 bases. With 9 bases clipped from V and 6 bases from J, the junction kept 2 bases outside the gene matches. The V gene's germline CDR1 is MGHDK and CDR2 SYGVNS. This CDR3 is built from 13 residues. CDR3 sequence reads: CASGLAGVNEQFF. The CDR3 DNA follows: TGTGCCAGTGGACTAGCGGGAGTCAATGAGCAGTTCTTC.

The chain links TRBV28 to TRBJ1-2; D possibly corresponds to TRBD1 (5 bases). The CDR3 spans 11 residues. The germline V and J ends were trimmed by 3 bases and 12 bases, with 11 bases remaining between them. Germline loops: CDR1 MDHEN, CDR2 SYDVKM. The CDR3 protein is CASSFGGKNTF. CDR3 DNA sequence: TGTGCCAGCAGTTTCGGGGGGAAAAACACCTTC.

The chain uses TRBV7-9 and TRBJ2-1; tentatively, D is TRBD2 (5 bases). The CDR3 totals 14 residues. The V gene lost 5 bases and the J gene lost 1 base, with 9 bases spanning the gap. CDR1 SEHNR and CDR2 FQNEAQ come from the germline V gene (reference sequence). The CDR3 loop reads CASSPRTSYNEQFF. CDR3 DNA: TGTGCCAGCAGCCCCCGGACTTCCTACAATGAGCAGTTCTTC.

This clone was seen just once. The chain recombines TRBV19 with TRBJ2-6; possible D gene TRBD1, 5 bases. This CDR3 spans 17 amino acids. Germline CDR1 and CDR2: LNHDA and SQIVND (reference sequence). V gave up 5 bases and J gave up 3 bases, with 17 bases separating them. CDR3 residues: CASSDAQALVGANVLTF. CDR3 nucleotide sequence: TGTGCCAGTAGTGACGCACAGGCCCTAGTTGGGGCCAACGTCCTGACTTTC.

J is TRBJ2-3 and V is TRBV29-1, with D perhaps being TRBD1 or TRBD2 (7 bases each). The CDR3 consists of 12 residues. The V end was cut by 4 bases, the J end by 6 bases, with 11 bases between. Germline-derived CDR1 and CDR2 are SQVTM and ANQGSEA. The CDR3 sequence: CSVGQGGDTQYF. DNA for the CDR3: TGCAGCGTTGGACAGGGAGGGGATACGCAGTATTTT.

CDR3 DNA sequence: TGTGCCAGCAGCTTAGGGGTCAGGGGTGGGACTGAAGCTTTCTTT. Translating gives CASSLGVRGGTEAFF. The rearrangement joins TRBV7-8 to TRBJ1-1, with D tentatively TRBD1 (6 bases). The CDR3 is made up of 15 amino acids. The germline V gene encodes CDR1 SGHVS and CDR2 FQNEAQ. Trimming removed 1 base from V and 5 bases from J, with 14 bases in between. The full variable domain, its missing parts supplied by reference TRBV7-8 and TRBJ1-1, is GAGVSQSPRYKVAKRGQDVALRCDPISGHVSLFWYQQALGQGPEFLTYFQNEAQLDKSGLPSDRFFAERPEGSVSTLKIQRTQQEDSAVYLCASSLGVRGGTEAFFGQGTRLTVV.

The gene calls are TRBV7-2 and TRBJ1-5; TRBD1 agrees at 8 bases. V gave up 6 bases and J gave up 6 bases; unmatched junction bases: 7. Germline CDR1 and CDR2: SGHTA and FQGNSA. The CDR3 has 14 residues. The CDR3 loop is CASSPDRGSQPQHF. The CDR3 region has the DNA TGTGCCAGCAGTCCAGACAGGGGAAGTCAGCCCCAGCATTTT.

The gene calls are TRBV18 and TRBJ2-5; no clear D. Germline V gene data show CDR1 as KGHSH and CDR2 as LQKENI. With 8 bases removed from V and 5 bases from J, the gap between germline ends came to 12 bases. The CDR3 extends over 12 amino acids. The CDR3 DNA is TGTGCCAGCACAACGACCCGGGAGACCCAGTACTTC. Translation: CASTTTRETQYF.

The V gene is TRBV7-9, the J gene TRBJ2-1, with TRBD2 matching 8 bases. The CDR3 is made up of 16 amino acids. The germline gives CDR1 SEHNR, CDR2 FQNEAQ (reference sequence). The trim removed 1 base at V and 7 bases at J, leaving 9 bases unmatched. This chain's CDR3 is CASSLELGGRRNEQFF. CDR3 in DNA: TGTGCCAGCAGCTTAGAGCTGGGCGGGAGGAGGAATGAGCAGTTCTTC.

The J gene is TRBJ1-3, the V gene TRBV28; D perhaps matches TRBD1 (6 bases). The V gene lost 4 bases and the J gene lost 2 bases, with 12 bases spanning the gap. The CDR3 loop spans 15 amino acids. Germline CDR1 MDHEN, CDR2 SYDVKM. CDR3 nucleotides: TGTGCCAGCAGTTCATACAGGGATACTGGAAACACCATATATTTT. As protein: CASSSYRDTGNTIYF.

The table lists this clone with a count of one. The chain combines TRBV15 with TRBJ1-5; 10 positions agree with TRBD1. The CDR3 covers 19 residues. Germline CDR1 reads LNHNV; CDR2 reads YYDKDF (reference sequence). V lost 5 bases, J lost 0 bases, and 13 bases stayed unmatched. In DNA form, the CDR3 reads TGTGCCACCAGCTCCGGACTGACAGGGGGCGAAGATAGCAATCAGCCCCAGCATTTT. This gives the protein CATSSGLTGGEDSNQPQHF.

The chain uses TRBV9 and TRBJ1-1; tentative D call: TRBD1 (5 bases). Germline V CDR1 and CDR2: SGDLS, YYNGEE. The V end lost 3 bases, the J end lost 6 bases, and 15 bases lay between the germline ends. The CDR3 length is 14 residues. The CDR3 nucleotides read TGTGCCAGCAGCGGAGGATCAGGGAGGGCTGAAGCTTTCTTT. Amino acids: CASSGGSGRAEAFF.